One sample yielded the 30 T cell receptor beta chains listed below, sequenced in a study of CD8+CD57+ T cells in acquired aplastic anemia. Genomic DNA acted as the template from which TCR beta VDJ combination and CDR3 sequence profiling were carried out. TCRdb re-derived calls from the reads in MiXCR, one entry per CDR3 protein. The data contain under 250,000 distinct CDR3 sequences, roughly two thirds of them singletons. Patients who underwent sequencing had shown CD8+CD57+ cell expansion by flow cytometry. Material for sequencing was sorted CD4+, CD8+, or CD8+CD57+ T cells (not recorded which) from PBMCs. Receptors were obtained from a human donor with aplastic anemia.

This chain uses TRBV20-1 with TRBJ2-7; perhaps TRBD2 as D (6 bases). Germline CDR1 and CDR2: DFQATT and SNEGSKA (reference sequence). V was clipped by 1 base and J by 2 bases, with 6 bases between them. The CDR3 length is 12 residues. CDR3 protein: CSARAGAYEQYF. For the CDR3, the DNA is TGCAGTGCTAGAGCGGGAGCCTACGAGCAGTACTTC.

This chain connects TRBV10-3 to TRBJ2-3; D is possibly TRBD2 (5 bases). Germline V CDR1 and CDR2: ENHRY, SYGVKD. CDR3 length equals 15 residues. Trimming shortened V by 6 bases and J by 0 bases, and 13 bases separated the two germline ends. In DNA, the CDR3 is TGTGCCATCAGCTCCCCGGAGGATAGCACAGATACGCAGTATTTT. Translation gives CAISSPEDSTDTQYF.

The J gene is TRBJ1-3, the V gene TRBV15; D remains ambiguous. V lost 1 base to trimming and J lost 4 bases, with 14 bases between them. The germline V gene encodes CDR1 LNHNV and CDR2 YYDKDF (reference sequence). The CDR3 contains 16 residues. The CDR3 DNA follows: TGTGCCACCAGCAGAGGAGTGTCGGGAGTGGGAAACACCATATATTTT. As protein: CATSRGVSGVGNTIYF.

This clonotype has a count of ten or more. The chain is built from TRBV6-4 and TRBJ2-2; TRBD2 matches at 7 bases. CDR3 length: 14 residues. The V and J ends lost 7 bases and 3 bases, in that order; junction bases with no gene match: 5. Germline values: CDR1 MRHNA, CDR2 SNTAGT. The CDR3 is CASKREEDTGELFF. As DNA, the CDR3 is TGTGCCAGCAAACGGGAGGAGGACACCGGGGAGCTGTTTTTT.

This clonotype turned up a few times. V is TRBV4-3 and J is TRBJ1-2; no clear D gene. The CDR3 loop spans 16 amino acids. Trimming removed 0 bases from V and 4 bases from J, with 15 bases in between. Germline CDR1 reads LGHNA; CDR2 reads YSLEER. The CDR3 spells CASSQDRAETSYGYTF. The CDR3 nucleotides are TGCGCCAGCAGCCAAGATCGGGCAGAGACTTCCTATGGCTACACCTTC.

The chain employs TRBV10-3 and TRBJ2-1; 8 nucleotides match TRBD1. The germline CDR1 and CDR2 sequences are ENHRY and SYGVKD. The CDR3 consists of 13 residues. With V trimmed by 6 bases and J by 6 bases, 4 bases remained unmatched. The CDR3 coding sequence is TGTGCCATCAGCGAAACAGGGGGCAATGAGCAGTTCTTC. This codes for CAISETGGNEQFF.

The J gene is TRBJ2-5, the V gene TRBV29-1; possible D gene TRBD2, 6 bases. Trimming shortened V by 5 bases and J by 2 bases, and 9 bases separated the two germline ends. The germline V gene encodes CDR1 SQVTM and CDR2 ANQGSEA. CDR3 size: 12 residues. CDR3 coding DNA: TGCAGCGTTTGGGACTTGCAAGAGACCCAGTACTTC. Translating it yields CSVWDLQETQYF.

The CDR3 spells CASSFLDLGLGNEQFF. Here the CDR3 DNA reads TGTGCCAGCAGCTTTCTCGACTTGGGATTGGGCAATGAGCAGTTCTTC. The chain links TRBV7-6 to TRBJ2-1, with D unclear. V dropped 3 bases and J dropped 6 bases, with 18 bases sitting between them. The CDR3 covers 16 residues. The V gene's germline CDR1 is SGHVS and CDR2 FNYEAQ. Looking up the rest from reference TRBV7-6 and TRBJ2-1 gives the full variable domain: GAGVSQSPRYKVTKRGQDVALRCDPISGHVSLYWYRQALGQGPEFLTYFNYEAQQDKSGLPNDRFSAERPEGSISTLTIQRTEQRDSAMYRCASSFLDLGLGNEQFFGPGTRLTVL.

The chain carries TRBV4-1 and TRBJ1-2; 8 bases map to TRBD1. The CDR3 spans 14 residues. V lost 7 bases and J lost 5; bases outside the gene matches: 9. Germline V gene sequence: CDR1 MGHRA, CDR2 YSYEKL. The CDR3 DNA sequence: TGCGCCAGCACGCCGGGACAGGCGCTTTATGGCTACACCTTC. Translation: CASTPGQALYGYTF.

The CDR3 sequence is CASSIGQETQYF. The DNA of the CDR3 is TGTGCCAGTAGTATAGGCCAAGAGACCCAGTACTTC. The chain is built from TRBV19 and TRBJ2-5; D is uncertain. The ends were cut back, 1 base at V and 1 base at J, with 1 base in the middle. There are 12 residues in the CDR3. CDR1 and CDR2 (germline): LNHDA, SQIVND (reference sequence).

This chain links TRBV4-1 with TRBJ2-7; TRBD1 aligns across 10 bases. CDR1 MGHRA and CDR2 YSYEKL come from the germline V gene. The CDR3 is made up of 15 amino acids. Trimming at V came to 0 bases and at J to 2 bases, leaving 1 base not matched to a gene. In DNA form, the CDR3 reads TGCGCCAGCAGCCAAGAGGGACAGGGGCCCTACGAGCAGTACTTC. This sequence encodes CASSQEGQGPYEQYF.

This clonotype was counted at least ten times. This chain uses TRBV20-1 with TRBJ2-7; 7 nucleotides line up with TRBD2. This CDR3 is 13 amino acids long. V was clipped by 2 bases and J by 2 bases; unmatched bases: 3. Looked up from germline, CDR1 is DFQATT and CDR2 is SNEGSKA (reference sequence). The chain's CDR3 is CSARRGSTYEQYF. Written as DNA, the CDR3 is TGCAGTGCTAGACGCGGGAGTACCTACGAGCAGTACTTC.

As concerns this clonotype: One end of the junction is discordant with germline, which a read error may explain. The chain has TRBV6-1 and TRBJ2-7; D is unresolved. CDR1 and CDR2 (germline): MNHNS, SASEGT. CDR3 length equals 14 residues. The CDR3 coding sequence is TGCGCCAGCAGTGAGTCTTACAAAGACTACGAGCAGTACTTC. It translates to CASSESYKDYEQYF.

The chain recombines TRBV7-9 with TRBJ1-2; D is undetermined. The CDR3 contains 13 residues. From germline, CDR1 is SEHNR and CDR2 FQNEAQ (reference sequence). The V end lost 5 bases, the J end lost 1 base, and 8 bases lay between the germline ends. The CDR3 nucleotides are TGTGCCAGCAGCCACGGACTTAACTATGGCTACACCTTC. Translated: CASSHGLNYGYTF.

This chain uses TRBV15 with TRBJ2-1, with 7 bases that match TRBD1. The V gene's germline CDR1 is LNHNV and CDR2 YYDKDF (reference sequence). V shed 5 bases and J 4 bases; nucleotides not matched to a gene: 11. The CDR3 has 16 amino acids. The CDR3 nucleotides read TGTGCCACCAGCCAACAGGGACAGTTACTTTACAATGAGCAGTTCTTC. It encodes CATSQQGQLLYNEQFF. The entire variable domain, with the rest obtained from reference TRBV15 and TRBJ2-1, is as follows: DAMVIQNPRYQVTQFGKPVTLSCSQTLNHNVMYWYQQKSSQAPKLLFHYYDKDFNNEADTPDNFQSRRPNTSFCFLDIRSPGLGDTAMYLCATSQQGQLLYNEQFFGPGTRLTVL.

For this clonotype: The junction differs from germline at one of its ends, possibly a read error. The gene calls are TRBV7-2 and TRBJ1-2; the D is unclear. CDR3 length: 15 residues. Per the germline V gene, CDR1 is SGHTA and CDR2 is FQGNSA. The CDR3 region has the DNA TGCGCCAGCAGCCAAGATTGGGCAGCCAACTATGGCTACACCTTC. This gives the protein CASSQDWAANYGYTF.

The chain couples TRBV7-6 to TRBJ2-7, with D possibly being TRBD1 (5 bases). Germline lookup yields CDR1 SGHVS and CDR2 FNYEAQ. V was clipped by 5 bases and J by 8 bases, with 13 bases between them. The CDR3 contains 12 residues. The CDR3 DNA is TGTGCCAGCAGCCCCTCTAGGGGCAAGCAGTACTTC. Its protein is CASSPSRGKQYF. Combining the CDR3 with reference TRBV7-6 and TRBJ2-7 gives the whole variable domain GAGVSQSPRYKVTKRGQDVALRCDPISGHVSLYWYRQALGQGPEFLTYFNYEAQQDKSGLPNDRFSAERPEGSISTLTIQRTEQRDSAMYRCASSPSRGKQYFGPGTRLTVT.

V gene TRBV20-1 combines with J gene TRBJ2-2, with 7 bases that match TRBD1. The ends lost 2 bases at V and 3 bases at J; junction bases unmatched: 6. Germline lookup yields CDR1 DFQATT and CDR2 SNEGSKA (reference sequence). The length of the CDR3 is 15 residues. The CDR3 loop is CSARSQDRDTGELFF. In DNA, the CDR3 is TGCAGTGCTAGATCCCAAGACAGGGACACCGGGGAGCTGTTTTTT.

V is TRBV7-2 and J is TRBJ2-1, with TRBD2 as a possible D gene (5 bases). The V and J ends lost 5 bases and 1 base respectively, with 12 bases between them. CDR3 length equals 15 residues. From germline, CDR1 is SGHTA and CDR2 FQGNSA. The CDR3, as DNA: TGTGCCAGCAGCCCGGGGTCGGGATCCTACAATGAGCAGTTCTTC. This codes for CASSPGSGSYNEQFF.

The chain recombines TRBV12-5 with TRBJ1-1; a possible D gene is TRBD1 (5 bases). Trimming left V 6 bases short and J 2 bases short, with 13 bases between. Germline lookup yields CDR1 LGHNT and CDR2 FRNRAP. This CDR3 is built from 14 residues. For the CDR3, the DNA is TGTGCTAGTGGCAGGGACGGGCCTAACACTGAAGCTTTCTTT. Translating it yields CASGRDGPNTEAFF.

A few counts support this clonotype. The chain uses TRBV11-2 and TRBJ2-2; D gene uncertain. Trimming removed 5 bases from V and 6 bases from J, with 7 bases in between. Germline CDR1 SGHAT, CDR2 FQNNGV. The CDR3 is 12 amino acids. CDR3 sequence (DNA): TGTGCCAGCAGCCCCCGCCCCGGGGAGCTGTTTTTT. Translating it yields CASSPRPGELFF. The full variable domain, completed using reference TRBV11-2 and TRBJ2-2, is EAGVAQSPRYKIIEKRQSVAFWCNPISGHATLYWYQQILGQGPKLLIQFQNNGVVDDSQLPKDRFSAERLKGVDSTLKIQPAKLEDSAVYLCASSPRPGELFFGEGSRLTVL.

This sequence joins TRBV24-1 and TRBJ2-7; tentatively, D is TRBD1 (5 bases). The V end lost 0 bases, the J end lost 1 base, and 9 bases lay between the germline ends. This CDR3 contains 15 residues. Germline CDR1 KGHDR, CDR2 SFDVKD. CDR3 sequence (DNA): TGTGCCACCAGTGATTTGTTGACAGCTTCCTACGAGCAGTACTTC. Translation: CATSDLLTASYEQYF.

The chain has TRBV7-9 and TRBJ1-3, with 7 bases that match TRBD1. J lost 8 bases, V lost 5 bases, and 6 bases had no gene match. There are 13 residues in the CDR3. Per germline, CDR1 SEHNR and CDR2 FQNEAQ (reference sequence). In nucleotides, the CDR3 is TGTGCCAGCAGCCGCGACAGGGCGGACACCATATATTTT. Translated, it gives CASSRDRADTIYF.

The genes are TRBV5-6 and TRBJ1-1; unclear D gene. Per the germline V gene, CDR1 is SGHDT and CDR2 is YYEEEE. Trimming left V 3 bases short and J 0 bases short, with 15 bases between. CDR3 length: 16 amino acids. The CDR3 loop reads CASSSDSQRMNTEAFF. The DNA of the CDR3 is TGTGCCAGCAGCTCGGATTCACAGCGTATGAACACTGAAGCTTTCTTT.

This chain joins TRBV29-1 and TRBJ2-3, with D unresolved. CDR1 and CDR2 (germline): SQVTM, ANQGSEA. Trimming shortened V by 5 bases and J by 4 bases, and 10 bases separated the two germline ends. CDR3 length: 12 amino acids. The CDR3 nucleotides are TGCAGCGTTCACAAGCCCGCAGATACGCAGTATTTT. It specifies CSVHKPADTQYF.

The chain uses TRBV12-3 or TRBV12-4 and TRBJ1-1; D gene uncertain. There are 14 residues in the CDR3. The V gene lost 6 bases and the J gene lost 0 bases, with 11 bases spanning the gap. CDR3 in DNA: TGTGCCAGCAGGCCACCTAGTGTGAACACTGAAGCTTTCTTT. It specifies CASRPPSVNTEAFF.

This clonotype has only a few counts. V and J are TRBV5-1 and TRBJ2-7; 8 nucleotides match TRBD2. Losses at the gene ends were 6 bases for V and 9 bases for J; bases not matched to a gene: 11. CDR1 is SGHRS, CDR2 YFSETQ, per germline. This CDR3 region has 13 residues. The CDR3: CASKPISGDVQYF. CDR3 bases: TGCGCCAGCAAACCGATTAGCGGGGATGTGCAGTACTTC.

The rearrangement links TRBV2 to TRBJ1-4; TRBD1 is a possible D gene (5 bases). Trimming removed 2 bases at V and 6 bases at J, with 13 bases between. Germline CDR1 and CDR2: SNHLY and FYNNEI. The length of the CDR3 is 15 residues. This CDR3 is CASSENRGWDEKLFF. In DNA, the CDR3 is TGTGCCAGCAGTGAAAATAGGGGATGGGATGAAAAACTGTTTTTT.

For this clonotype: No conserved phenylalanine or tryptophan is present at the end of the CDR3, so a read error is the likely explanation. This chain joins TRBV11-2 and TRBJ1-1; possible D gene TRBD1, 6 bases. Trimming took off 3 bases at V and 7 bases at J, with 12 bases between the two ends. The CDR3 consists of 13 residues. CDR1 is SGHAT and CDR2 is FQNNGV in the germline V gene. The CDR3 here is CASSFNRDIEAFL. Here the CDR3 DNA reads TGTGCCAGCAGCTTTAACCGGGACATTGAAGCTTTCCTT.

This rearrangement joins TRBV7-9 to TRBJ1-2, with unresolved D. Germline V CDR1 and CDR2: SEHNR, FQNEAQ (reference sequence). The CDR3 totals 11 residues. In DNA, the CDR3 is TGTGCTGCCTCCAGTTACTATGGCTACACCTTC. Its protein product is CAASSYYGYTF. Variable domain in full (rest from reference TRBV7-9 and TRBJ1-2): DTGVSQNPRHKITKRGQNVTFRCDPISEHNRLYWYRQTLGQGPEFLTYFQNEAQLEKSRLLSDRFSAERPKGSFSTLEIQRTEQGDSAMYLCAASSYYGYTFGSGTRLTVV.